The 4 T cell receptor beta chains listed next were all sequenced from one sample in a study of blood T cell repertoires in COVID-19. TCRdb keeps only in-frame clones here, not all; method: immunoSEQ multiplex PCR. The sample has roughly 80,000 clones; about 91% are singletons. Sequenced input: peripheral blood. These receptors were collected from an elderly woman with acute or convalescent COVID-19.

The chain couples TRBV20-1 to TRBJ2-1, with D hard to call. The CDR3 totals 12 residues. Germline-derived CDR1 and CDR2 are DFQATT and SNEGSKA (reference sequence). Trimming removed 3 bases from V and 5 bases from J, with 8 bases in between. CDR3 sequence reads: CSASRRNNEQFF. CDR3 in DNA: TGCAGTGCTAGTAGGCGGAACAATGAGCAGTTCTTC.

Worth noting for this clone: Germline and junction disagree at one end, which may indicate a read error. The chain recombines TRBV7-7 with TRBJ1-4, with TRBD1 identical over 9 bases. This CDR3 has 19 residues. Germline V gene lookup returns CDR1 SSHAT and CDR2 FNYEAQ (reference sequence). The CDR3: CASSLGWTGVFKTNEKLFF. The CDR3 nucleotides read TGTGCTAGCAGCTTAGGGTGGACAGGGGTCTTTAAAACTAATGAAAAACTGTTTTTT.

This clone appeared a few times. This chain joins TRBV19 and TRBJ1-2, with D possibly matching TRBD1 (5 bases). This CDR3 spans 13 amino acids. CDR1 and CDR2 (germline): LNHDA, SQIVND (reference sequence). V lost 7 bases and J 7 bases, leaving 16 bases between the germline ends. CDR3 sequence (DNA): TGTGCCAGTACCAATCAAGGGGATGGTGGCTACACCTTC. Residues: CASTNQGDGGYTF.

This clone was observed a few times. The V gene is TRBV6-5, the J gene TRBJ1-1, with D perhaps matching TRBD1 (6 bases). CDR1 MNHEY and CDR2 SVGAGI come from the germline V gene. V was shortened by 3 bases and J by 6 bases, with 17 bases between the two germline ends. This CDR3 has 15 amino acids. In DNA, the CDR3 is TGTGCCAGCAGTTATGGGACACACAAAAATGCTGAAGCTTTCTTT. As protein: CASSYGTHKNAEAFF.